This T cell receptor (beta chain) was captured by sequencing in a study of CD8+ T cells in alopecia areata (dated by TCRdb to between 2018 and 2020). Regarding the study in general: The treated patients took part in an open-label pilot trial in which moderate-to-severe alopecia areata was treated with oral tofacitinib at 5 to 10 mg twice daily. On the human side, TCRbeta sequencing was run on scalp tissue and on sorted CD4+ and CD8+ peripheral blood T cells from healthy controls and from alopecia areata patients with either patchy or totalis/universalis disease. Scalp clonality was compared among normal scalp (n=4), patchy alopecia areata scalp (n=8), and alopecia totalis/universalis scalp (n=8). Biopsies were taken from tofacitinib-treated patients at baseline and at 4 and 24 weeks of treatment, and a later scalp biopsy was taken in several of the tofacitinib-treated patients. Tofacitinib was given for 6 to 18 months, followed by 6 months of follow-up off drug to assess delayed response and recurrence. For the treated patients, the SALT score, which quantifies what percentage of scalp surface area is affected, served as the measure of disease severity. RNA came from the PAXgene miRNA kit for fixed scalp, the miRNeasy kit for PBMCs, and the RNeasy kit for mouse skin. High-throughput TCRbeta sequencing was used to examine T cell clonal expansion in alopecia areata in both the C3H/HeJ mouse model and human patients. TCRbeta CDR3 regions were amplified by immunoSEQ multiplex PCR using 35 Vbeta forward and 13 Jbeta reverse primers.

This clone came up many times. It lacks a known antigen. No base quality information exists; no much larger clone differs at one position. To prepare the library, the immunoSEQ multiplex PCR assay was applied. For TCR sequencing, RNA was extracted from every sample and reverse transcribed into cDNA to serve as template. SuperScript III was used for first-strand cDNA synthesis, primed with a 2:1 mix of oligo-dT and random hexamers. Amplification bias was assessed with a synthetic immune receptor repertoire, and residual bias was removed computationally. The study's own analysis went as follows. Raw reads were preprocessed to remove errors, and CDR3 was defined according to IMGT conventions as the region from the conserved cysteine to phenylalanine. Clonality was computed as 1 minus the Shannon entropy, with the entropy normalized by log2 of the number of productive unique TCRs. Whether each scalp clone was CD4 or CD8 was inferred by checking scalp TCRbeta sequences against the CD4 and CD8 repertoires from sorted blood. Imported from immuneACCESS, the table was reduced by TCRdb to in-frame sequences with V and J called. These copies leave out some clones; in studies compared against another copy, an unresolved V gene accounts for under half, and the cause of the remainder is not known. V and J calls and clone size are those listed in that table; D and trimming were worked out from the DNA. The sample records about 210,000 clones, less than 50% of which are singletons. Together, the top ten hold 2% to 3% of the sample.

Read against the paper, the sample's treatment or condition label means: oral pan-JAK inhibitor, 5-10 mg twice daily. Peripheral blood and lesional scalp punch biopsies were obtained from patients with alopecia areata. After PBMCs were isolated by density centrifugation and stained for CD3, CD4 and CD8, a FACSAria was used to sort CD4+ and CD8+ T cells. Paper-wide results and their limitations: Resident alphabeta T cells in normal human skin are also sequenced, complicating scalp TCR repertoire analysis, unlike mouse skin dominated by gammadelta T cells. With tofacitinib, both scalp clonality and the number of expanded CD8+ clones among the top 100 scalp clones went down significantly. TCR sequences shared between patients were less clear than in mice, possibly partly because of HLA diversity in the patient population. During tofacitinib treatment, many expanded lesional clones stuck around in both scalp and blood, and this persistence may partly explain why relapse happens after treatment is stopped. The treated cohort was small, with a single nonresponder, so links between baseline CD8+ expansion and response need larger studies. Higher clonality and more expanded CD8+ clones were observed in lesional scalp than in normal scalp, particularly in alopecia totalis/universalis, a finding suggestive of antigenic drive.

Via the germline V gene, CDR1 is SGHRS and CDR2 YFSETQ. The V and J ends are trimmed by 4 bases and 4 bases, leaving 15 bases between them. From the cysteine through the phenylalanine, the CDR3 covers 15 amino acids. Only the CDR3 DNA is retained, 45 bases long and in frame from the first base. The rearrangement combines TRBV5-1 with TRBJ2-1, with no D gene named confidently. This receptor was identified in a human donor with alopecia areata. The sequenced sample was CD4+ T cells sorted from blood, obtained at approximately week 37, from a patient treated with tofacitinib. The CDR3 region has the sequence CASSPASPFYNEQFF. Read as DNA, the sequence is TGCGCCAGCAGCCCAGCCTCCCCTTTTTACAATGAGCAGTTCTTC.